The TCR beta chain under discussion was sequenced for a study of T cell repertoires in cytomegalovirus infection. Study in general: CMV infection together with matching HLA type was indicated by public TCR beta signatures.

This CDR3 region has 15 residues. Deletions cut 5 bases from V and 2 bases from J, with 13 bases between. Germline V gene lookup returns CDR1 SGHAT and CDR2 FQNNGV. Study-level findings and limits: The study found HLA-C-restricted CMV-specific TCR beta clonotypes dominating the ex vivo response.

This clonotype has at least ten counts. The antigen is undetermined. TCRdb itself ran the reads through MiXCR, one entry per CDR3 protein. The profile covers around 800,000 distinct CDR3 sequences, with 30% to 35% appearing a single time and around 12% taken by the ten largest. The gene calls are TRBV11-2 and TRBJ2-1; D may be TRBD1 (5 bases). The specimen comprised cultured CD8+ T cells from PBMCs, sampled from culture after CMV antigen stimulation. The receptor was derived from a human donor in good health (CMV status not recorded). Some clones in this sample may be carry-over from other donors' samples. CDR3 nucleotides: TGTGCCAGCAGCCCGGACAACTCCCCCTACAATGAGCAGTTCTTC. Translating it yields CASSPDNSPYNEQFF.